The text below deals with one TCR beta chain. Its target is unknown. Cultured CD4+ T cell DNA underwent sequencing with the Oncomine TCR Beta short-read assay. CD4+ T cells were cultured, and genomic DNA was extracted from them. TCRdb ran MiXCR on the PCR reads and lists one entry per CDR3 protein. The sample lists 12,000 to 15,000 distinct CDR3 sequences; 73% were seen once. The data were taken from a study of vaccination and CD4 T cells after COVID-19. Study-wide context: At a median roughly 70 days (range 14 to 241) after dose two, post-vaccine samples were obtained. Researchers treated cells with overlapping spike peptides taken from SARS-CoV-2, HCoV-NL63, HCoV-OC43 and HCoV-229E. Findings of the study overall: Convalescent patients displayed a median around 86% of reactive clones emerging only post-vaccination.

The J segment lost 5 bases and the V segment lost 4 bases, leaving 6 bases of the junction unmatched. The germline V gene has CDR1 SGHNT and CDR2 YYREEE (reference sequence). The CDR3 has 15 amino acids. Regarding treatment: approximately 11-day PBMC culture with coronavirus spike peptide pools or control peptides (ViraFEST assay). The rearrangement links TRBV5-4 to TRBJ2-5; 12 bases agree with TRBD2. Sample: CD4+ T cells from blood, cultured in vitro. This TCR derives from a human donor who had recovered from COVID-19. CDR3 residues: CASSPTSGRTETQYF. In DNA, the CDR3 is TGTGCCAGCAGCCCTACTAGCGGGAGGACGGAGACCCAGTACTTC. The full variable domain, with the rest looked up from reference TRBV5-4 and TRBJ2-5, is ETGVTQSPTHLIKTRGQQVTLRCSSQSGHNTVSWYQQALGQGPQFIFQYYREEENGRGNFPPRFSGLQFPNYSSELNVNALELDDSALYLCASSPTSGRTETQYFGPGTRLLVL.